The 9 T cell receptor beta chains given below trace back to one sample, sequenced in a study of CD8+CD57+ T cells in acquired aplastic anemia. CD8+CD57+ cell expansion had been shown by flow cytometry in patients chosen for sequencing. Both TCR beta VDJ combination and CDR3 sequence profiling were carried out. Genomic DNA was the template for this profiling. TCRdb re-derived calls from the reads in MiXCR, one entry per CDR3 protein. The sample lists some 180,000 distinct CDR3 sequences; 63% were seen once. Sequenced: sorted CD4+, CD8+, or CD8+CD57+ T cells (not recorded which) from PBMCs. The receptors were gathered from a human donor with aplastic anemia.

The rearrangement joins TRBV5-6 to TRBJ1-1; D is uncertain. CDR1 is SGHDT and CDR2 is YYEEEE in the germline V gene. V was cut by 3 bases and J by 2 bases, with 8 bases left in between. The CDR3 spans 13 residues. In nucleotides, the CDR3 is TGTGCCAGCAGCTACATCGGAAACACTGAAGCTTTCTTT. Translated: CASSYIGNTEAFF.

The chain joins TRBV28 to TRBJ1-6; D gene uncertain. Trimming shortened V by 2 bases and J by 12 bases, and 5 bases separated the two germline ends. Germline-derived CDR1 and CDR2 are MDHEN and SYDVKM. This CDR3 contains 11 residues. In DNA, the CDR3 is TGTGCCAGCAGTTTAAAGGGACCCCTCCACTTT. As protein: CASSLKGPLHF. Complete variable domain (other parts from reference TRBV28 and TRBJ1-6): DVKVTQSSRYLVKRTGEKVFLECVQDMDHENMFWYRQDPGLGLRLIYFSYDVKMKEKGDIPEGYSVSREKKERFSLILESASTNQTSMYLCASSLKGPLHFGNGTRLTVT.

This clonotype was seen repeatedly, ten times or more. The gene calls are TRBV5-1 and TRBJ1-1; D is unresolved. This CDR3 spans 14 amino acids. Germline CDR1 is SGHRS and CDR2 is YFSETQ. V gave up 2 bases and J gave up 5 bases, with 13 bases separating them. CDR3 loop: CASSFGDMDTEAFF. DNA of the CDR3: TGCGCCAGCAGCTTTGGAGACATGGATACTGAAGCTTTCTTT.

V is TRBV16 and J is TRBJ1-3, with D uncertain. The CDR3 runs to 15 residues. V dropped 0 bases and J dropped 8 bases, with 14 bases sitting between them. The germline V gene encodes CDR1 KGHSY and CDR2 FQNENV. CDR3 loop: CASSQSANQVYTIYF. CDR3 sequence (DNA): TGTGCCAGCAGCCAATCGGCTAACCAAGTATACACCATATATTTT.

In regard to this clonotype: The junction departs from the called germline gene at one end, perhaps through a read error. The chain has TRBV5-1 and TRBJ2-3; D remains unclear. The CDR3 spans 14 residues. CDR1 SGHRS and CDR2 YFSETQ come from the germline V gene. CDR3 protein: CASSLGGYTDTRYF. The CDR3 coding sequence is TGCGCCAGCAGCTTGGGTGGGTACACAGATACGCGGTATTTT.

V gene TRBV9 combines with J gene TRBJ2-7; the D gene could be TRBD1 or TRBD2 (5 bases each). In germline, CDR1 is SGDLS, CDR2 YYNGEE. Trimming shortened V by 2 bases and J by 5 bases, and 17 bases separated the two germline ends. The CDR3 is 15 amino acids. CDR3 loop: CASSVYAGTQDEQYF. CDR3 in DNA: TGTGCCAGCAGCGTCTATGCCGGGACCCAGGACGAGCAGTACTTC.

The sample holds many counts of this clonotype. The CDR3 is CASSWGPGQGYEQYF. CDR3 DNA: TGTGCCAGCAGCTGGGGGCCGGGACAAGGCTACGAGCAGTACTTC. The rearrangement links TRBV5-4 to TRBJ2-7; perhaps TRBD1 as D (6 bases). CDR1 and CDR2 (germline): SGHNT, YYREEE (reference sequence). V shed 3 bases and J shed 3 bases, with 16 bases lying between them. The CDR3 covers 15 residues.

The chain combines TRBV9 with TRBJ1-1, with D perhaps matching TRBD1 (6 bases). Germline CDR1 SGDLS, CDR2 YYNGEE. The CDR3 has 15 residues. Trimming left V 0 bases short and J 6 bases short, with 15 bases between. The CDR3 spells CASSVGEVPGAEAFF. Here the CDR3 DNA reads TGTGCCAGCAGCGTAGGTGAGGTACCAGGGGCTGAAGCTTTCTTT. The whole variable domain, remainder taken from reference TRBV9 and TRBJ1-1, is DSGVTQTPKHLITATGQRVTLRCSPRSGDLSVYWYQQSLDQGLQFLIQYYNGEERAKGNILERFSAQQFPDLHSELNLSSLELGDSALYFCASSVGEVPGAEAFFGQGTRLTVV.

V gene TRBV29-1 combines with J gene TRBJ2-5; 8 bases line up with TRBD2. Looked up from germline, CDR1 is SQVTM and CDR2 is ANQGSEA. The CDR3 contains 14 residues. V gave up 4 bases and J gave up 3 bases; unmatched junction bases: 7. In DNA, the CDR3 is TGCAGCGTTGTTGTACTAGCGGCTGAAGAGACCCAGTACTTC. Residues: CSVVVLAAEETQYF.